Following are 4 T cell receptor beta chains from one sample sequenced in a study of blood T cell repertoires in COVID-19. Using immunoSEQ multiplex PCR, the repertoire was profiled, and TCRdb retains in-frame clones only, with some absent. The data contain about 160,000 clones, 65% to 85% of them singletons. The sample was peripheral blood. These receptors were obtained from an elderly woman with acute or convalescent COVID-19.

The chain carries TRBV30 and TRBJ1-4; D is ambiguous. The CDR3 is made up of 14 amino acids. Trimming removed 3 bases at V and 4 bases at J, with 12 bases between. Germline V gene lookup returns CDR1 GTSNPN and CDR2 SVGIG (reference sequence). As DNA, the CDR3 is TGTGCCTGGAGATCAGAGGTTTATAATGAAAAACTGTTTTTT. Translation gives CAWRSEVYNEKLFF.

The chain is built from TRBV3-1 (or the pseudogene TRBV3-2) and TRBJ2-2, with 8 bases lining up with TRBD2. V shed 4 bases, J shed 9 bases, and the junction held 10 bases outside the gene matches. CDR3 size: 15 residues. Germline V gives CDR1 LGHDT, CDR2 YNNKEL (reference sequence). Here the CDR3 reads CASSPGLGLIRELFF. The CDR3 bases are TGTGCCAGCAGCCCGGGACTAGGTCTCATCCGGGAGCTGTTTTTT.

The chain recombines TRBV18 with TRBJ1-4; TRBD1 matches 11 bases. CDR1 is KGHSH, CDR2 LQKENI, per germline. V gave up 3 bases and J gave up 8 bases; unmatched junction bases: 2. The CDR3 runs 14 residues. CDR3 amino acids: CASSPGQGVEKLFF. The CDR3 region has the DNA TGTGCCAGCTCACCGGGACAGGGGGTAGAAAAACTGTTTTTT.

The chain is built from TRBV28 and TRBJ2-7, with 8 bases aligning to TRBD1. The V and J ends lost 6 bases and 5 bases, in that order; junction bases with no gene match: 15. There are 16 residues in the CDR3. CDR1 and CDR2 (germline): MDHEN, SYDVKM. The CDR3 reads CASSTHPGGGVDEQYF. CDR3 DNA sequence: TGTGCCAGCAGCACACATCCAGGGGGCGGAGTAGACGAGCAGTACTTC.